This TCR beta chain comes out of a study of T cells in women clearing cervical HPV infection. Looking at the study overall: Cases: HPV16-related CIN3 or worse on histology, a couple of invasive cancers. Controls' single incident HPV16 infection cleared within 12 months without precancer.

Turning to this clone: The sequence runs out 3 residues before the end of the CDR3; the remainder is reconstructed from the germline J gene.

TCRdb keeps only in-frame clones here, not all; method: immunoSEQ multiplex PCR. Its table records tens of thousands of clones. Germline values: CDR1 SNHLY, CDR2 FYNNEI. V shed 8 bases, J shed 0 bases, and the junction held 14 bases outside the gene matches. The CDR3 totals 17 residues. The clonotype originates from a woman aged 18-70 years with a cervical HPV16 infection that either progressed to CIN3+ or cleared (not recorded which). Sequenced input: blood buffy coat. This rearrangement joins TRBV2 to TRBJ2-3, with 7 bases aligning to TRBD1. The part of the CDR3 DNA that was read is TGTGCCAGCCTCCATGGACAGGCATTGGACAGCACAGATACG. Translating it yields CASLHGQALDSTDT. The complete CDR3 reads CASLHGQALDSTDTQYF.